The clone carrying this TCR beta chain was seen more than once but under ten times. No antigen is known for it. This record belongs to a study of response to subunit inactivated influenza vaccine. The CDR3 spans 14 residues. Trimming at V came to 2 bases and at J to 6 bases, leaving 5 bases not matched to a gene. Germline CDR1 is LGHNA and CDR2 is YSLEER. The study, taken as a whole, reports: Few new T cells, the authors suggested, are recruited by each seasonal influenza vaccination.

Via MiXCR, TCRdb re-called the RT-PCR reads, giving one row per CDR3 protein. The profile covers hundreds of thousands of distinct CDR3 sequences, with roughly 22% appearing a single time and roughly a tenth taken by the ten largest. The sequencing used PBMCs from blood, collected approximately 20 months after vaccination. This chain links TRBV4-3 with TRBJ2-5; TRBD1 aligns across 8 bases. This TCR was recovered from a man aged 45-69 years who received an inactivated influenza vaccine. CDR3 DNA: TGCGCCAGCAGCCAACCAGGACAGGGACAGACCCAGTACTTC. It is translated as CASSQPGQGQTQYF.